The TCR beta chain under discussion was sequenced for a study of cytomegalovirus exposure and HLA in healthy donors. The CDR3 is 15 residues long. Germline V gene lookup returns CDR1 SGHVS and CDR2 FNYEAQ. J gave up 6 bases and V 5 bases, and 4 bases lay outside the gene matches. The PCR employed 60 Vbeta primers together with 13 Jbeta primers. The table came from immunoSEQ multiplex PCR; TCRdb's copy has only in-frame clones and leaves some out. In the table there are about 200,000 clones, approximately 83% of which are singletons. The source is a boy aged 2 to 10 in good health and CMV-seronegative. Input material: PBMCs. The chain couples TRBV7-6 to TRBJ2-3; 14 positions match TRBD2. The CDR3 spells CASSMTSGGADTQYF. In DNA form, the CDR3 reads TGTGCCAGCAGCATGACTAGCGGGGGGGCGGATACGCAGTATTTT. The full variable domain, its missing parts supplied by reference TRBV7-6 and TRBJ2-3, is GAGVSQSPRYKVTKRGQDVALRCDPISGHVSLYWYRQALGQGPEFLTYFNYEAQQDKSGLPNDRFSAERPEGSISTLTIQRTEQRDSAMYRCASSMTSGGADTQYFGPGTRLTVL.